The rows below give T cell receptor beta chains drawn from one sample of a study of T cells in Graves' hyperthyroidism and ophthalmopathy. TCRdb reanalysed the multiplex PCR reads using MiXCR and keeps one entry per CDR3 protein. Here the sample spans approximately 640,000 distinct CDR3 sequences, around 16% being singletons. The sample comprised blood. The receptors derive from a man over 45 with Graves' hyperthyroidism. Both conserved end residues are part of each CDR3. The D gene is left open where the match is weak. Only part of the rows carry a size: once, few, many, or a class if the clone is expanded.

j_call: TRBJ2-7; d_call: -; v_call: TRBV12-3/TRBV12-4; clone_size: many; cdr3_nt: TGTGCCAGCAGCCGGGGGTACGAGCAGTACTTC; cdr3_aa: CASSRGYEQYF
j_call: TRBJ1-1; d_call: -; v_call: TRBV30; clone_size: many; cdr3_nt: TGTGCCTGGATGTTCTGGAACACTGAAGCTTTCTTT; cdr3_aa: CAWMFWNTEAFF
j_call: TRBJ2-3; d_call: -; v_call: TRBV11-2; clone_size: many; cdr3_nt: TGTGCCAGCACCCCGTCACGGGATACGCAGTATTTT; cdr3_aa: CASTPSRDTQYF
j_call: TRBJ1-4; d_call: -; v_call: TRBV30; clone_size: many; cdr3_nt: TGTGCCTGGAAGAGGGCCGGAACCTCAACTAATGAAAAACTGTTTTTT; cdr3_aa: CAWKRAGTSTNEKLFF
j_call: TRBJ1-2; d_call: -; v_call: TRBV29-1; clone_size: -; cdr3_nt: TGCAGCGTTCACAATCGTATCTATGGCTACACCTTC; cdr3_aa: CSVHNRIYGYTF
j_call: TRBJ1-1; d_call: -; v_call: TRBV7-8; clone_size: -; cdr3_nt: TGTGCCAGCGGATTATACCCGACAGGGAACACTGAAGCTTTCTTT; cdr3_aa: CASGLYPTGNTEAFF
j_call: TRBJ2-1; d_call: -; v_call: TRBV7-2; clone_size: many; cdr3_nt: TGTGCCAGCAGGTTCGGGCCGGACTACAATGAGCAGTTCTTC; cdr3_aa: CASRFGPDYNEQFF
j_call: TRBJ2-6; d_call: TRBD1; v_call: TRBV28; clone_size: many; cdr3_nt: TGTGCCAGCAGTTCGGGACAGGTGCTCTCTGGGGCCAACGTCCTGACTTTC; cdr3_aa: CASSSGQVLSGANVLTF
j_call: TRBJ1-2; d_call: -; v_call: TRBV2; clone_size: many; cdr3_nt: TGTGCCAGCAGAGGGGACAATAACTATGGCTACACCTTC; cdr3_aa: CASRGDNNYGYTF
j_call: TRBJ2-7; d_call: -; v_call: TRBV20-1; clone_size: few; cdr3_nt: TGCAGTGCCAGACCGACAGCCTACGAGCAGTACTTC; cdr3_aa: CSARPTAYEQYF
j_call: TRBJ2-7; d_call: TRBD2; v_call: TRBV6-2/TRBV6-3; clone_size: -; cdr3_nt: TGTGCCAGCAGTTATAGCGGGAGTTTACACGAGCAGTACTTC; cdr3_aa: CASSYSGSLHEQYF
j_call: TRBJ1-5; d_call: -; v_call: TRBV10-3; clone_size: -; cdr3_nt: TGTGCCATCAGGGCCGGACAGCTTAATCAGCCCCAGCATTTT; cdr3_aa: CAIRAGQLNQPQHF
j_call: TRBJ2-1; d_call: -; v_call: TRBV14; clone_size: -; cdr3_nt: TGTGCCAGCAGCCAAGGTTGGGAACGGAAAAATGAGCAGTCCTTC; cdr3_aa: CASSQGWERKNEQSF
j_call: TRBJ1-1; d_call: TRBD1; v_call: TRBV24-1; clone_size: -; cdr3_nt: TGTGCCACCAGTGATTTGCCCCGACCCGGACAGGGCAACACTGAAGCTTTCTTT; cdr3_aa: CATSDLPRPGQGNTEAFF
j_call: TRBJ1-4; d_call: -; v_call: TRBV4-1; clone_size: few; cdr3_nt: TGCGCCAGCAGCCCTGACCCTAATGAAAAACTGTTTTTT; cdr3_aa: CASSPDPNEKLFF
j_call: TRBJ1-1; d_call: TRBD1; v_call: TRBV20-1; clone_size: -; cdr3_nt: TGCAGTGCTAGACTAACAGGGGGCGTCGATATTAGGGGGACTGAAGCTTTCTTT; cdr3_aa: CSARLTGGVDIRGTEAFF
j_call: TRBJ2-5; d_call: -; v_call: TRBV20-1; clone_size: -; cdr3_nt: TGCAGTGCTAGAGATCCGTGGAAAGGGGAGGTCCGAGAGACCCAGTACTTC; cdr3_aa: CSARDPWKGEVRETQYF
j_call: TRBJ2-7; d_call: TRBD2; v_call: TRBV15; clone_size: few; cdr3_nt: TGTGCCACCAGCAGGACTAGCGGGAGGATATACGAGCAGTACTTC; cdr3_aa: CATSRTSGRIYEQYF
j_call: TRBJ1-1; d_call: -; v_call: TRBV24-1; clone_size: many; cdr3_nt: TGTGCCACCAGCGGGGGTGGGACTGAAGCTTTCTTT; cdr3_aa: CATSGGGTEAFF
j_call: TRBJ2-7; d_call: TRBD2; v_call: TRBV15; clone_size: -; cdr3_nt: TGTGCCACCAGCAGAGGTACGAGCGGGGGGGACGAGCAGTACTTC; cdr3_aa: CATSRGTSGGDEQYF
j_call: TRBJ2-7; d_call: -; v_call: TRBV27; clone_size: few; cdr3_nt: TGTGCCAGCAGAACCGGGACGAGCGAGCAGTACTTC; cdr3_aa: CASRTGTSEQYF
j_call: TRBJ2-7; d_call: -; v_call: TRBV4-1; clone_size: few; cdr3_nt: TGCGCCAGCAGCCAAGAAAGGCGGGACATAAGAGCCTACGAGCAGTACTTC; cdr3_aa: CASSQERRDIRAYEQYF
j_call: TRBJ2-5; d_call: TRBD2; v_call: TRBV28; clone_size: many; cdr3_nt: TGTGCCAGCAGTTTAGTCCCAGGACTAGCGGGAGGATTACAAGAGACCCAGTACTTC; cdr3_aa: CASSLVPGLAGGLQETQYF
j_call: TRBJ1-2; d_call: -; v_call: TRBV28; clone_size: few; cdr3_nt: TGTGCCAGCATAAGCGGACACAACTATGGCTACACCTTC; cdr3_aa: CASISGHNYGYTF
j_call: TRBJ2-3; d_call: -; v_call: TRBV19; clone_size: few; cdr3_nt: TGTGCCAGTAGTACCCGGACCACGAGAGGCACAGATACGCAGTATTTT; cdr3_aa: CASSTRTTRGTDTQYF
j_call: TRBJ2-6; d_call: -; v_call: TRBV7-9; clone_size: -; cdr3_nt: TGTGCCAGCAGCACCCCGGCGTCTGGGGCCAACGTCCTGACTTTC; cdr3_aa: CASSTPASGANVLTF
j_call: TRBJ2-7; d_call: -; v_call: TRBV11-2; clone_size: many; cdr3_nt: TGTGCCAGCAGCTCACTACAGGGGAGGTCCTACGAGCAGTACTTC; cdr3_aa: CASSSLQGRSYEQYF
j_call: TRBJ2-7; d_call: TRBD1; v_call: TRBV6-5; clone_size: -; cdr3_nt: TGTGCCAGCAGTTACGGACAGGGTGGATTTTACGAGCAGTACTTC; cdr3_aa: CASSYGQGGFYEQYF
j_call: TRBJ2-1; d_call: TRBD2; v_call: TRBV27; clone_size: many; cdr3_nt: TGTGCCAGCAGCCTGGGACTAGCGTACGAGCAGTTCTTC; cdr3_aa: CASSLGLAYEQFF
j_call: TRBJ1-5; d_call: TRBD1; v_call: TRBV12-3/TRBV12-4; clone_size: many; cdr3_nt: TGTGCCAGCAGTAACAGGGGGCGGGGGAACAATCAGCCCCAGCATTTT; cdr3_aa: CASSNRGRGNNQPQHF
j_call: TRBJ2-1; d_call: -; v_call: TRBV24-1; clone_size: -; cdr3_nt: TGTGTCACCAGTGGGGCCCCACCGGCGGGCTCCTACAATGAGCAGTTCTTC; cdr3_aa: CVTSGAPPAGSYNEQFF
j_call: TRBJ1-1; d_call: -; v_call: TRBV2; clone_size: many; cdr3_nt: TGTGCCAGCAGTGGTCAGCCACACACTGAAGCTTTCTTT; cdr3_aa: CASSGQPHTEAFF
j_call: TRBJ1-1; d_call: -; v_call: TRBV18; clone_size: many; cdr3_nt: TGTGCCAGCTCACCACGGATCGCGCTGAACACTGAAGCTTTCTTT; cdr3_aa: CASSPRIALNTEAFF
j_call: TRBJ1-5; d_call: -; v_call: TRBV7-2; clone_size: few; cdr3_nt: TGTGCCAGCAGCTTAGCGGCGGGGTTTGGTAATCAGCCCCAGCATTTT; cdr3_aa: CASSLAAGFGNQPQHF
j_call: TRBJ2-1; d_call: TRBD2; v_call: TRBV7-9; clone_size: few; cdr3_nt: TGTGCCAGCAGCCCTGCTAGCGGGGGTGGACCTTACAATGAGCAGTTCTTC; cdr3_aa: CASSPASGGGPYNEQFF
j_call: TRBJ1-5; d_call: TRBD1; v_call: TRBV10-1; clone_size: -; cdr3_nt: TGCGCCAGCAGGGACAGGGAAAAGGGCGGCAATCAGCCCCAGCATTTT; cdr3_aa: CASRDREKGGNQPQHF
j_call: TRBJ2-1; d_call: -; v_call: TRBV2; clone_size: many; cdr3_nt: TGTGCCAGCAGTGAGACGGTTTACAATGAGCAGTTCTTC; cdr3_aa: CASSETVYNEQFF
j_call: TRBJ2-3; d_call: TRBD2; v_call: TRBV24-1; clone_size: many; cdr3_nt: TGTGCCACCAGAGCGGGATTCACAGATACGCAGTATTTT; cdr3_aa: CATRAGFTDTQYF
j_call: TRBJ1-5; d_call: -; v_call: TRBV18; clone_size: few; cdr3_nt: TGTGCCAGCTCACGGGGGACGGACAATCAGCCCCAGCATTTT; cdr3_aa: CASSRGTDNQPQHF
j_call: TRBJ2-7; d_call: -; v_call: TRBV7-9; clone_size: many; cdr3_nt: TGTGCCAGCAGCTCACGAGCTAAAACGGGAAGCTACGAGCAGTACTTC; cdr3_aa: CASSSRAKTGSYEQYF
j_call: TRBJ2-7; d_call: -; v_call: TRBV19; clone_size: few; cdr3_nt: TGTGCCAGTAGTATAGGTGGGCTAGCGAGCTACGAGCAGTACTTC; cdr3_aa: CASSIGGLASYEQYF
j_call: TRBJ1-2; d_call: -; v_call: TRBV28; clone_size: -; cdr3_nt: TGTGCCAGCAGACATGGACCCGGGGAGCTTTATGGCTACACCTTC; cdr3_aa: CASRHGPGELYGYTF
j_call: TRBJ1-2; d_call: -; v_call: TRBV7-9; clone_size: few; cdr3_nt: TGTGCCAGCAGGGGGTTGGAGGGCCCTGGCTACACCTTC; cdr3_aa: CASRGLEGPGYTF
j_call: TRBJ2-1; d_call: TRBD2; v_call: TRBV19; clone_size: once; cdr3_nt: TGTGCCAGTAGTGCCCGACTAGCGGGAGAAGGTGAGCAGTTCTTC; cdr3_aa: CASSARLAGEGEQFF
j_call: TRBJ1-3; d_call: -; v_call: TRBV28; clone_size: few; cdr3_nt: TGTGCCAGCAGTTTGGTAGGGGGAAACACCATATATTTT; cdr3_aa: CASSLVGGNTIYF
j_call: TRBJ1-5; d_call: TRBD1; v_call: TRBV27; clone_size: many; cdr3_nt: TGTGCCAGCAGCCCCGGGACAGTCTACAATCAGCCCCAGCATTTT; cdr3_aa: CASSPGTVYNQPQHF
j_call: TRBJ1-1; d_call: TRBD1; v_call: TRBV28; clone_size: few; cdr3_nt: TGTGCCAGCAGAACCTTGACAGGGTCTAACACTGAAGCTTTCTTT; cdr3_aa: CASRTLTGSNTEAFF
j_call: TRBJ1-1; d_call: -; v_call: TRBV20-1; clone_size: few; cdr3_nt: TGCAGTGCTAGGTTGGGGGGGAGGGCTGAAGCTTTCTTT; cdr3_aa: CSARLGGRAEAFF